This T cell receptor (beta chain) stems from a study of T cells in Graves' hyperthyroidism and ophthalmopathy. Study in general: Initial diagnosis, before any treatment, was when peripheral blood was collected.

The ends lost 10 bases at V and 2 bases at J; junction bases unmatched: 8. Looked up from germline, CDR1 is LNHDA and CDR2 is SQIVND (reference sequence). This CDR3 is 13 amino acids long. What was amplified from RNA transcripts were TCR beta CDR3 regions. The TCR CDR3 first-round RT-PCR relied on the HTBI primer set. TCRdb re-analysed the multiplex PCR reads in MiXCR, keeping a single row per CDR3 protein. The table includes around 300,000 distinct CDR3 sequences, 10% to 15% detected once. Only a few counts were recorded for this clonotype. The sample taken for sequencing was blood. The J gene is TRBJ2-7, the V gene TRBV19, with 7 bases identical to TRBD1. This TCR came from a woman aged 30 to 39 with Graves' hyperthyroidism that later progressed to Graves' ophthalmopathy. CDR3 sequence: CATTTGNPYEQYF. DNA of the CDR3: TGTGCCACCACGACAGGGAATCCCTACGAGCAGTACTTC.